This T cell receptor beta chain was identified during a study of cytomegalovirus exposure and HLA in healthy donors. General study findings and limits: Presence/absence analyses assumed roughly uniform sequencing depth across donors, which may not hold. The number of N-insertions in an Asian-associated ancestry cluster was reportedly below the approximately 600-donor mean in a later analysis. Researchers reportedly found TCR beta sequences accurately predicted most subjects' HLA-A and HLA-B alleles.

Deletions cut 0 bases from V and 3 bases from J, with 14 bases between. From germline, CDR1 is MNHNY and CDR2 SVGAGI (reference sequence). The CDR3 length is 16 residues. Worth noting for this clone: Its target is not known. The sample holds other DNA sequences that translate to the same CDR3.

Primers for the PCR totalled 60 Vbeta and 13 Jbeta. Some clones are missing from TCRdb's copy, which holds only in-frame ones; the method was immunoSEQ multiplex PCR. This table has some 99,000 clones, more than 70% appearing once. Donors sampled were nominally healthy, though unrecorded immune exposures were likely. The sequenced material came from PBMCs. This clonotype was sampled from a female donor in good health and CMV-seronegative. This chain uses TRBV6-6 with TRBJ2-5; tentative D call: TRBD1 (6 bases). The CDR3 DNA follows: TGTGCCAGCAGTTACTCGGGGCAGGGGTTAGAAGAGACCCAGTACTTC. It encodes CASSYSGQGLEETQYF.